This T cell receptor (beta chain) was identified in a study of a mutant IDH1 vaccine in newly diagnosed glioma. Study conclusions and caveats: Top-clonotype changes in peripheral T cells seemed unrelated to pseudoprogression.

There are 13 residues in the CDR3. Trimming pared 8 bases from V and 1 base from J, leaving 11 bases between. Germline-derived CDR1 and CDR2 are MNHEY and SVGAGI. TCRdb's copy holds only in-frame clones and misses some; the assay was immunoSEQ multiplex PCR. The sample contains nearly 50,000 clones, 86% of which appear only once. This clone has just a few counts. The target antigen is unknown. Time point given: baseline, week 1 (first vaccination visit). Described treatment: pre-vaccination baseline after standard-of-care therapy. The chain uses TRBV6-5 and TRBJ1-1; no firm D call. This TCR derives from a man aged 40-50 years with glioma. The source material was PBMCs, sampled from a glioma patient treated with radiotherapy, temozolomide or both. In nucleotides, the CDR3 is TGTGCCAGCGCCGAGTGGTGGAACACTGAAGCTTTCTTT. It codes for CASAEWWNTEAFF.